Listed here are 10 T cell receptor beta chains from one sample, sequenced in a study of T cells in women clearing cervical HPV infection (dated by TCRdb to between 2017 and 2018). The method behind the library was the immunoSEQ multiplex PCR assay. The table comes from immuneACCESS by way of TCRdb, which keeps in-frame sequences with V and J called. Part of the clones is missing from these tables; in studies checked, under half for an unresolved V gene and the rest for unknown reasons. The record for this sample contains approximately 35,000 clones. 1.5% to 2% of the sample belongs to the ten largest clones. The specimen was blood buffy coat. The receptors shown here come from a woman aged 18-70 years with a cervical HPV16 infection that either progressed to CIN3+ or cleared (not recorded which).

Of note for this clone: The CDR3 extends 3 residues past the end of the read, so its final part is completed from the germline J gene. The chain combines TRBV7-2 with TRBJ1-2, with no clear D. Germline CDR1 SGHTA, CDR2 FQGNSA. This CDR3 comprises 13 residues. Trimming took 3 bases from V and 6 from J, leaving 11 bases between them. The CDR3 bases that were read are TGTGCCAGCAGCTTGCGGGGTGAAGATGGC. This translates into CASSLRGEDG. The entire CDR3 reads CASSLRGEDGYTF. The variable domain in full, with the rest retrieved from reference TRBV7-2 and TRBJ1-2, is GAGVSQSPSNKVTEKGKDVELRCDPISGHTALYWYRQSLGQGLEFLIYFQGNSAPDKSGLPSDRFSAERTGGSVSTLTIQRTQQEDSAVYLCASSLRGEDGYTFGSGTRLTVV.

Its frequency marks this clone as medium-sized. From the germline J gene comes the end of the CDR3, since the read stops 3 residues before it. This rearrangement joins TRBV4-1 to TRBJ2-2; 8 nucleotides match TRBD1. The V segment lost 0 bases and the J segment 3 bases; nucleotides outside the gene matches: 0. The CDR3 is made up of 15 amino acids. CDR1 is MGHRA, CDR2 YSYEKL, per germline. The sequenced CDR3 bases are TGCGCCAGCAGCCAAGAGGACAGGGACACCGGGGAG. It translates to CASSQEDRDTGE. The complete CDR3 sequence is CASSQEDRDTGELFF.

In the case of this clone: The DNA ends 3 residues before the CDR3 does, and the rest of the CDR3 is filled in from the germline J gene. J is TRBJ2-7 and V is TRBV19, with 9 nucleotides matching TRBD1. Germline CDR1 and CDR2: LNHDA and SQIVND (reference sequence). Losses at the gene ends were 5 bases for V and 5 bases for J; bases not matched to a gene: 4. The CDR3 length is 13 residues. The CDR3 protein is CASSAGTGNEQYF. CDR3 DNA, as far as it was read: TGTGCCAGTAGTGCGGGGACAGGGAACGAG.

A remark on this clone: The read ends 3 residues shy of where the CDR3 ends; the end is completed using the germline J gene. The genes are TRBV11-1 and TRBJ2-1; TRBD1 matches at 8 bases. Germline values: CDR1 SGHAT, CDR2 FQDESV (reference sequence). The J segment lost 6 bases and the V segment lost 3 bases, leaving 7 bases of the junction unmatched. CDR3 size: 15 residues. CDR3 DNA (partial): TGTGCCAGCAGCTTGGACAGGGCGTCGGTCAATGAG. Amino acids: CASSLDRASVNE. The whole CDR3 is CASSLDRASVNEQFF.

Notes on this clone: Coverage ceases 3 residues before the CDR3 finishes, and the germline J gene fills in the end. This rearrangement joins TRBV4-1 to TRBJ2-7; 7 bases align to TRBD1. This CDR3 has 16 amino acids. Germline V gene lookup returns CDR1 MGHRA and CDR2 YSYEKL. Losses at the gene ends were 4 bases for V and 0 bases for J; bases not matched to a gene: 9. This CDR3 reads CASSPKRDSSSYEQYF. CDR3 DNA, as far as it was read: TGCGCCAGCAGCCCAAAAAGGGACAGCTCCTCCTACGAG.

In the case of this clone: The CDR3 end lies 3 residues beyond the end of the read and is filled in from the germline J gene. The rearrangement joins TRBV5-6 to TRBJ1-6; no definite D call. The CDR3 runs 14 residues. Trimming left V 0 bases short and J 10 bases short, with 11 bases between. From germline, CDR1 is SGHDT and CDR2 YYEEEE. The part of the CDR3 DNA that was read is TGTGCCAGCAGCTTGGGAAGGGTGCGATCACCC. Translated: CASSLGRVRSP. The entire CDR3 is CASSLGRVRSPLHF.

Notes on this clone: The read ends 3 residues early relative to the CDR3; the germline J gene fills the gap. The V gene is TRBV7-9, the J gene TRBJ2-1; possible D gene TRBD2, 6 bases. The V end was cut by 3 bases, the J end by 8 bases, with 17 bases between. This CDR3 has 15 amino acids. The germline V gene has CDR1 SEHNR and CDR2 FQNEAQ (reference sequence). The chain's CDR3 is CASSFSGGAMDEQFF. The CDR3 DNA, read in part, is TGTGCCAGCAGCTTCTCAGGAGGGGCGATGGATGAG.

With regard to this clone: The read is 3 residues too short to cover the CDR3 end, so that end is filled in from the germline J gene. This rearrangement joins TRBV20-1 to TRBJ2-2, with a tentative D call TRBD2 (5 bases). Germline V gives CDR1 DFQATT, CDR2 SNEGSKA (reference sequence). Trimming pared 0 bases from V and 7 bases from J, leaving 12 bases between. The CDR3 is 14 amino acids. The DNA read from the CDR3 is TGCAGTGCTAGAGACTTTTCTGCGGGCGGGGAG. The encoded protein is CSARDFSAGGE. The whole CDR3 reads CSARDFSAGGELFF.

In the case of this clone: The read ends 3 residues early relative to the CDR3; the germline J gene fills the gap. The V and J genes are TRBV20-1 and TRBJ1-1; D is uncertain. The length of the CDR3 is 13 residues. Trimming stripped 3 bases from V and 0 bases from J, with 8 bases between. Germline values: CDR1 DFQATT, CDR2 SNEGSKA (reference sequence). The CDR3 is CSARFPMNTEAFF. The CDR3 DNA, read in part, is TGCAGTGCTAGGTTCCCAATGAACACTGAA.

As concerns this clone: The observed sequence ends 3 residues before the CDR3 terminus, with the missing tail filled in from the germline J gene. The rearrangement links TRBV6-2 or TRBV6-3 to TRBJ2-3, with 12 bases identical to TRBD1. Germline CDR1 is MNHEY and CDR2 is SVGEGT. The CDR3 has 14 amino acids. Germline trimming cut 4 bases from V and 4 bases from J; bases unmatched to any gene: 0. The CDR3 DNA, read in part, is TGTGCCAGCAGTTGGGACAGGGGGCCAGATACG. As protein: CASSWDRGPDT. The entire CDR3 is CASSWDRGPDTQYF.